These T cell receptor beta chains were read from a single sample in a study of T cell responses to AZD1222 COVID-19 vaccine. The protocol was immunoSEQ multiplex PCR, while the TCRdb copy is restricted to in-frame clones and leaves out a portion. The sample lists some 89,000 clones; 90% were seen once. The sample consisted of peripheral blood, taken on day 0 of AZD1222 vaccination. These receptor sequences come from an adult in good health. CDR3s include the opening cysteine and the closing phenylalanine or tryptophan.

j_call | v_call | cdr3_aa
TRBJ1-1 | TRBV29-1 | CSVETNTEAFF
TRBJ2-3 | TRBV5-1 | CASSPAPGTDTQYF
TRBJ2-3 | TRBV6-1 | CASSEPRFSTDTQYF
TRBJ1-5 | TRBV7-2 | CASSLMSGNYGNQPQHF
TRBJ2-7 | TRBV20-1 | CSAQAGEQYF
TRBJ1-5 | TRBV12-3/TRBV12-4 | CASRDRVDQPQHF
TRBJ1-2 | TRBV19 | CASSDRGGDRIYGYTF
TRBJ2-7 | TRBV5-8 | CASTGRDRPTYEQYF
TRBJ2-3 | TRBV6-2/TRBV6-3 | CASSYGGAADTQYF
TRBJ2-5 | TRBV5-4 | CASSFGETQYF
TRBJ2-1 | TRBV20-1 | CSPLGPTGQFF
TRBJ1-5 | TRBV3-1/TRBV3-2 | CASSATSGGQPQHF
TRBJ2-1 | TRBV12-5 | CASDPGTSGYNEQFF
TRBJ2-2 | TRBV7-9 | CASSLEIGTGELFF
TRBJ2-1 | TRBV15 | CATSRGGGTGNEQFF
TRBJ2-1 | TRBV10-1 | CASSDHGGYNEQFF
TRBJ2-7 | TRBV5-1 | CASSTSFSGGIREQYF
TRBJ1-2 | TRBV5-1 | CASSPGDRGLGGYTF
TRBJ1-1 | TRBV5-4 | CASSPKPGAGGTEAFF
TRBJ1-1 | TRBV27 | CASRSGTTEAFF
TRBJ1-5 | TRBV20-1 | CSASLVTGVNQPQHF
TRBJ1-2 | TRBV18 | CASLREQGPRYGYTF
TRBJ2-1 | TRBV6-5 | CASSRTSNEQFF
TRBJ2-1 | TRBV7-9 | CASSLTIGNNEQFF
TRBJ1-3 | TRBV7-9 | CASSQGYSGNTIYF
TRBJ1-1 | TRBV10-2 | CASIPSGVRGGLTTEAFF
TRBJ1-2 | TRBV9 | CASSADGYYGYTF
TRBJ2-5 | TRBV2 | CATSGRHEETQYF
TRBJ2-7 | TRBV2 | CASSEGTVNEQYF
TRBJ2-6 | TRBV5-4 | CAAGFSSGANVLTF
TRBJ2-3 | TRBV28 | CASRLQNRDTQYF
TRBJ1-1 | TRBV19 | CASSTEGRPETEAFF
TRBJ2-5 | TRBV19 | CASSEGLAETQYF
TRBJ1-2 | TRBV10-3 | CATGRGDYGYTF